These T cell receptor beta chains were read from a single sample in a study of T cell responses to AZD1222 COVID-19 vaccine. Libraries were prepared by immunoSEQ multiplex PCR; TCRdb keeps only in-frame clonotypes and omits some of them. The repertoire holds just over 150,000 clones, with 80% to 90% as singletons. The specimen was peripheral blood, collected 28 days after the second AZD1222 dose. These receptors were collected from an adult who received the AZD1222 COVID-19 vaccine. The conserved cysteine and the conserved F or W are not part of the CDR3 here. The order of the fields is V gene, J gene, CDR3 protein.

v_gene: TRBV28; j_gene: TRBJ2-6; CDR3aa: ASNTAGTQSGANVLT
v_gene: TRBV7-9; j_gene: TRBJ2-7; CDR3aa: ASSLAGGSSELY
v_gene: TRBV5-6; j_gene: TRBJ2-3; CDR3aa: ASSLDGSGAPDTQY
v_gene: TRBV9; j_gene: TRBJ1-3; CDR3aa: ASSLTGQGPGTSGNTIY
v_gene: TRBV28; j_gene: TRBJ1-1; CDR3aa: ASRTQGAEAF
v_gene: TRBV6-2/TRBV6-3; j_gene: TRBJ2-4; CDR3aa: ASSYQGGKGGRKNIQY
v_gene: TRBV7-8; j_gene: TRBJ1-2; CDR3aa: ASSLVVSNYGYT
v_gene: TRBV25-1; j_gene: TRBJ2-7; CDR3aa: ASSDWDTPRRY
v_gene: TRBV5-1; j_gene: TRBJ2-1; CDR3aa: ASSLAPGTGWF
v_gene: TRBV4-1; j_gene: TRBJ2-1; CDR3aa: ASSLERANEQF
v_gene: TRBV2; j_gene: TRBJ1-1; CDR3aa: ASSGRTGGNTEAF
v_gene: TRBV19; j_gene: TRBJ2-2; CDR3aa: ASSLLGVNTGELF
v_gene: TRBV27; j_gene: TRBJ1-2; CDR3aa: AAGGEDGYT
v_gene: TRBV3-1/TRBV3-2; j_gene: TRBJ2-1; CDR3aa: ASSQEVTTYNEQF
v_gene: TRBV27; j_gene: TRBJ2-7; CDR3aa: ASKSQAASYEQY
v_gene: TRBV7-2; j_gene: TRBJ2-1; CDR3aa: ATRTSGSYEQF
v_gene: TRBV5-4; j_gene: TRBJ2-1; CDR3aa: ASSLAGGGSYNEQF
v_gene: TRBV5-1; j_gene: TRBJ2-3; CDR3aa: ASSVRRQRDSTDTQY
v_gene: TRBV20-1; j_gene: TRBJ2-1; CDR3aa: SARESNEQF
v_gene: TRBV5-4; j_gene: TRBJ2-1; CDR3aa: ASSLEQGVHNEQF
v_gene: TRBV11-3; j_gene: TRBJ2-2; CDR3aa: ASSLSSKNTGELF
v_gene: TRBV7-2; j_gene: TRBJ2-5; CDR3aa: ASSLGIGGRFQETQY
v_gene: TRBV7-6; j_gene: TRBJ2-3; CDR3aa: ASSLGITSAYFSGTDTQY
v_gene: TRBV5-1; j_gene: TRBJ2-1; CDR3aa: ATGTGGNSEQF